This T cell receptor beta chain was identified during a study of cytomegalovirus exposure and HLA in healthy donors. General study points: In a later analysis, a genetic analysis reported fewer productive-TCR N-insertions in an Asian-associated ancestry cluster than the cohort average. CMV serostatus was the only recorded immune exposure for donors.

Germline V gene sequence: CDR1 SQVTM, CDR2 ANQGSEA. V lost 3 bases to trimming and J lost 7 bases; unmatched junction nucleotides: 11. The length of the CDR3 is 14 residues. Concerning this clone: Its target is unknown.

The PCR made use of 60 Vbeta and 13 Jbeta primers. The repertoire was sequenced with immunoSEQ multiplex PCR; TCRdb's copy has only in-frame clones and lacks some. The sample yields roughly 140,000 clones, roughly 83% seen once. Donors counted as nominally healthy when sampled, yet unrecorded immune exposures were likely. The V call is TRBV29-1, the J call TRBJ1-2; 7 bases map to TRBD1. The sample taken for sequencing was PBMCs. The clonotype originates from a man in his forties in good health and CMV-seropositive. The CDR3 loop is CSVDTTDRASGYTF. The CDR3 bases are TGCAGCGTTGACACCACCGACAGGGCTAGTGGCTACACCTTC.